This TCR beta chain comes out of a study of response to subunit inactivated influenza vaccine. Points from the study as a whole: Authors suggested that a seasonal influenza vaccination recruits few new T cells each time.

From the RT-PCR reads, TCRdb called clonotypes with MiXCR, one entry per CDR3 protein. The table has 300,000 to 350,000 distinct CDR3 sequences, approximately 20% seen once; the top ten hold 10%. To note about this clonotype: Its target is unknown.

This CDR3 has 18 residues. Trimming shortened V by 6 bases and J by 10 bases, and 30 bases separated the two germline ends. CDR1 SNHLY and CDR2 FYNNEI come from the germline V gene. Sequenced material: PBMCs from blood, taken about 20 months after vaccination. This receptor was identified in a man between 50 and 69 years old who received an inactivated influenza vaccine. J is TRBJ1-4 and V is TRBV2; D ambiguous. CDR3 bases: TGTGCCAGCAGCAACGGACCGACCGGGTCGGGCAGTGATGGAAAACTGTTTTTT. It yields the protein CASSNGPTGSGSDGKLFF.